This TCR beta chain was recovered during a study of tumour-infiltrating T cells in Burkitt lymphoma. Across the study: Patients covered every epidemiological subtype of Burkitt lymphoma. Productive clonality predicted overall and progression-free survival.

Clones were sequenced by immunoSEQ multiplex PCR, and TCRdb holds only the in-frame ones, with some missing. The table includes tens of thousands of clones, around 29% detected once. Only one count was recorded for this clone. Sequenced input: tumor tissue. The receptor comes from a human donor with Burkitt lymphoma.

In DNA form, the CDR3 reads TGTGCCAGCAGCTTAGTGCCGGGGGAGAGCTCTGGAAACACCATATATTTT. Translating gives CASSLVPGESSGNTIYF. This sequence joins TRBV7-6 and TRBJ1-3; perhaps TRBD1 as D (5 bases). With 1 base removed from V and 0 bases from J, the gap between germline ends came to 13 bases. Germline lookup yields CDR1 SGHVS and CDR2 FNYEAQ. The CDR3 is 17 residues long.